Listed below are T cell receptor beta chains from one sample, sequenced in a study of radiation and T cells in renal cell carcinoma. Clones were sequenced by immunoSEQ multiplex PCR, and TCRdb holds only the in-frame ones, with some missing. The sample includes roughly 140,000 clones, about 91% of them seen just once. Sequences were derived from blood, sampled from a patient whose treatment included radiotherapy and nephrectomy. These receptor sequences come from a woman aged 45-65 years with renal cell carcinoma. CDR3s include the opening cysteine and the closing phenylalanine or tryptophan. Fields, in order: J gene, clone size, V gene, D gene, CDR3 DNA, CDR3 protein. The D gene is left open where the match is weak. Some rows have no size entry. The others give once, few or many, or a class for an expanded clone.

TRBJ1-1 - TRBV7-3 - TGTGCCAGCAGCTTAACCGCAGGGAGGACTGAAGCTTTCTTT CASSLTAGRTEAFF
TRBJ2-3 - TRBV4-3 - TGCGCCAGCAGCCAAGATCTTAGGGGGGTGCGCACAGATACGCAGTATTTT CASSQDLRGVRTDTQYF
TRBJ1-5 few TRBV2 - TGTGCCAGCAGTGAAGACAGGGATCAGCCCCAGCATTTT CASSEDRDQPQHF
TRBJ2-3 - TRBV7-2 - TGTGCCAGCAGCACCCCGGACTTGACAGATACGCAGTATTTT CASSTPDLTDTQYF
TRBJ1-2 - TRBV19 TRBD1 TGTGCCACCCGGGACAGGGGGCCAGAGGGCTACACCTTC CATRDRGPEGYTF
TRBJ2-1 - TRBV11-2 TRBD2 TGTGCCAGCAGCTTAACGGCGGGGGGGATAAATGAGCAGTTCTTC CASSLTAGGINEQFF
TRBJ1-1 - TRBV18 TRBD1 TGTGCCAGCTCTAGGACAGGCGCGCCCACTGAAGCTTTCTTT CASSRTGAPTEAFF
TRBJ1-1 - TRBV30 - TGTGCCTGGAGTACATGGGACCGCATGAACACTGAAGCTTTCTTT CAWSTWDRMNTEAFF
TRBJ2-7 - TRBV29-1 TRBD1 TGCAGCGCCCAGGGGGCAGGTGGGGGCGAGCAGTACTTC CSAQGAGGGEQYF
TRBJ2-1 - TRBV7-2 - TGTGCCAGCAGTCAGAGGGGCTCCTACAATGAGCAGTTCTTC CASSQRGSYNEQFF
TRBJ1-1 once TRBV15 - TGTGCCACCACTTCGGGACTTCAGGAGAGAGAAGCTTTCTTT CATTSGLQEREAFF
TRBJ1-4 - TRBV19 - TGTGCCAGTAGCAGCACCGGGTCTGCAACTAATGAAAAACTGTTTTTT CASSSTGSATNEKLFF
TRBJ2-3 - TRBV13 - TGTGCCAGCAGCTTATTGGATACGCAGTATTTT CASSLLDTQYF
TRBJ1-2 - TRBV5-4 - TGTGCCAGCAGCTTGGATCCCGCGGCCCCTGGCTACACCTTC CASSLDPAAPGYTF
TRBJ2-3 - TRBV7-2 - TGTGCCAGCAGCCCTCAGGGTTATACGCAGTATTTT CASSPQGYTQYF